Presented here are 14 T cell receptor beta chains from one specimen sequenced in a study of CD8+ T cells in alopecia areata. Extraction of RNA preceded its reverse transcription into cDNA, which served as the sequencing template. The repertoire was sequenced with immunoSEQ multiplex PCR; TCRdb's copy has only in-frame clones and lacks some. Among some 150,000 clones listed, roughly 86% were seen once. Described treatment: oral pan-JAK inhibitor, 5-10 mg twice daily. Sequenced here: CD8+ T cells sorted from blood, sampled at week 4, from a patient treated with tofacitinib. Receptor source: a human donor with alopecia areata.

The genes are TRBV29-1 and TRBJ1-2; 9 positions match TRBD1. Germline loops: CDR1 SQVTM, CDR2 ANQGSEA. The CDR3 loop spans 14 amino acids. Unmatched junction bases numbered 10, after V lost 3 bases and J lost 8 bases. CDR3 sequence reads: CSVESGTGLDGYTF. The CDR3 DNA sequence: TGCAGCGTTGAGTCCGGGACAGGGCTCGACGGCTACACCTTC. The full variable domain, with the rest looked up from reference TRBV29-1 and TRBJ1-2, is SAVISQKPSRDICQRGTSLTIQCQVDSQVTMMFWYRQQPGQSLTLIATANQGSEATYESGFVIDKFPISRPNLTFSTLTVSNMSPEDSSIYLCSVESGTGLDGYTFGSGTRLTVV.

V gene TRBV9 combines with J gene TRBJ2-1; D is possibly TRBD1 or TRBD2 (5 bases each). With 4 bases removed from V and 0 bases from J, the gap between germline ends came to 11 bases. Germline V gene sequence: CDR1 SGDLS, CDR2 YYNGEE. This CDR3 comprises 15 residues. CDR3 coding DNA: TGTGCCAGCAGCCCCGGGACCACCTCCTACAATGAGCAGTTCTTC. Protein: CASSPGTTSYNEQFF.

This clone was seen more than once but under ten times. V is TRBV9 and J is TRBJ2-1, with unresolved D. Trimming removed 3 bases at V and 6 bases at J, with 4 bases between. Germline CDR1 and CDR2: SGDLS and YYNGEE. The CDR3 runs 11 residues. DNA of the CDR3: TGTGCCAGCAGCGCAATCAATGAGCAGTTCTTC. Protein: CASSAINEQFF.

The chain links TRBV7-9 to TRBJ2-1, with 9 bases that match TRBD1. Trimming cost V 5 bases and J 3 bases; bases outside gene matches: 5. Per germline, CDR1 SEHNR and CDR2 FQNEAQ (reference sequence). This CDR3 comprises 15 residues. The CDR3 loop is CASSHGTGLYNEQFF. The CDR3 region has the DNA TGTGCCAGCAGCCACGGGACAGGGCTCTACAATGAGCAGTTCTTC.

The chain is built from TRBV12-5 and TRBJ2-1, with D perhaps TRBD1 (7 bases). CDR3 length equals 16 residues. Trimming shortened V by 4 bases and J by 0 bases, and 13 bases separated the two germline ends. CDR1 and CDR2 from the germline V gene are LGHNT and FRNRAP. CDR3 nucleotides: TGTGCTAGTGGTTCCCAGGAGGGGGCCTCCTACAATGAGCAGTTCTTC. It codes for CASGSQEGASYNEQFF.

A few counts support this clone. The J gene is TRBJ2-7, the V gene TRBV12-5, with TRBD2 as a possible D gene (6 bases). Germline CDR1 is LGHNT and CDR2 is FRNRAP. V was trimmed by 6 bases and J by 4 bases, leaving 10 bases between them. The CDR3 spans 12 residues. CDR3: CASGLGLYEQYF. The DNA of the CDR3 is TGTGCTAGTGGCCTGGGACTGTACGAGCAGTACTTC.

Here the CDR3 DNA reads TGTGCCAGCAGCTTAGCCTGGGGACTAGCCTACAATGAGCAGTTCTTC. This translates into CASSLAWGLAYNEQFF. This sequence joins TRBV7-2 and TRBJ2-1, with TRBD2 matching 8 bases. CDR3 length: 16 amino acids. The V and J ends lost 0 bases and 2 bases, in that order; junction bases with no gene match: 3. Per germline, CDR1 SGHTA and CDR2 FQGNSA.

The chain combines TRBV29-1 with TRBJ2-4, with D maybe TRBD1 (5 bases). The V end was cut by 6 bases, the J end by 5 bases, with 5 bases between. The CDR3 is 10 amino acids. Germline CDR1 SQVTM, CDR2 ANQGSEA. The CDR3 nucleotides are TGCAGCGTGACAGAAAACATTCAGTACTTC. It is translated as CSVTENIQYF.

V is TRBV5-1 and J is TRBJ2-3; no reliable D call. CDR1 and CDR2 from the germline V gene are SGHRS and YFSETQ. Trimming pared 0 bases from V and 6 bases from J, leaving 11 bases between. CDR3 length: 14 residues. The CDR3 reads CASSLETLADTQYF. CDR3 nucleotides: TGCGCCAGCAGCTTGGAAACCCTTGCGGATACGCAGTATTTT.

This chain connects TRBV30 to TRBJ2-1; 7 bases fit TRBD1. Germline assignment: CDR1 GTSNPN and CDR2 SVGIG (reference sequence). V shed 5 bases and J 4 bases; nucleotides not matched to a gene: 14. The CDR3 is 16 residues long. The CDR3 sequence is CAWEASTGKGYNEQFF. CDR3 sequence (DNA): TGTGCCTGGGAAGCCTCGACAGGGAAGGGTTACAATGAGCAGTTCTTC.

V is TRBV25-1 and J is TRBJ2-7, with a tentative D call TRBD2 (7 bases). V dropped 4 bases and J dropped 0 bases, with 19 bases sitting between them. There are 17 residues in the CDR3. Germline V gene data show CDR1 as MGHDK and CDR2 as SYGVNS. CDR3 nucleotide sequence: TGTGCCAGCAGTGGGCCCTCCGGGGGGCCCTTCTCCTACGAGCAGTACTTC. It codes for CASSGPSGGPFSYEQYF.

V and J are TRBV7-2 and TRBJ2-3, with 11 bases matching TRBD2. Germline CDR1 is SGHTA and CDR2 is FQGNSA. The CDR3 is made up of 18 amino acids. V shed 3 bases and J 0 bases; nucleotides not matched to a gene: 8. The CDR3, as DNA: TGTGCCAGCAGCTTCCCCCTAGCGGGGGGTGCTAGCACAGATACGCAGTATTTT. This translates into CASSFPLAGGASTDTQYF.

This clone has only one observation. Here the CDR3 DNA reads TGCAGCGTTGAGGACGGGGAGCTGTTTTTT. It translates to CSVEDGELFF. The chain joins TRBV29-1 to TRBJ2-2; no definite D call. There are 10 residues in the CDR3. Germline V gene sequence: CDR1 SQVTM, CDR2 ANQGSEA. Trimming cost V 3 bases and J 7 bases, with 3 bases left between them.

The chain carries TRBV2 and TRBJ2-7; no firm D call. The V end was cut by 6 bases, the J end by 5 bases, with 5 bases between. The germline V gene has CDR1 SNHLY and CDR2 FYNNEI. The CDR3 extends over 10 amino acids. CDR3 region: CASRGNEQYF. The CDR3 bases are TGTGCCAGCAGGGGCAACGAGCAGTACTTC.